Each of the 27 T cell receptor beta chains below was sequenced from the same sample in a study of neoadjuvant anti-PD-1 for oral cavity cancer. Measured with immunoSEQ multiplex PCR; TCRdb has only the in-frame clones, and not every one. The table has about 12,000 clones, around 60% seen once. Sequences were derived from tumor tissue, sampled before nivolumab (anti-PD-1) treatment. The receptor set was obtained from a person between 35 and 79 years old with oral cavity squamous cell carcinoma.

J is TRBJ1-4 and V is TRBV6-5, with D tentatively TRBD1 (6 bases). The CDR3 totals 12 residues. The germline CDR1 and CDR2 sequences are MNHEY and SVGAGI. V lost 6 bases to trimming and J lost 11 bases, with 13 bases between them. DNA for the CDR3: TGTGCCAGCAGACAGGGTGGGGGGAAACTGTTTTTT. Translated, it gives CASRQGGGKLFF.

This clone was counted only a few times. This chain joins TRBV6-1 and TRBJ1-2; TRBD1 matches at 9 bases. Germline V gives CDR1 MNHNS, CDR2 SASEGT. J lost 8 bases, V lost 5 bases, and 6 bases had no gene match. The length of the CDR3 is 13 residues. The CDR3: CASSRDREGGYTF. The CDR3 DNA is TGTGCCAGCAGTCGGGACAGGGAAGGCGGCTACACCTTC.

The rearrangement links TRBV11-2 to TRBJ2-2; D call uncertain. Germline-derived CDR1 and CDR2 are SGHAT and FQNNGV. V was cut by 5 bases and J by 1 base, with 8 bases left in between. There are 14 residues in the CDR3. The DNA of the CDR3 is TGTGCCAGCAGCGTGCAGCAGAACACCGGGGAGCTGTTTTTT. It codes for CASSVQQNTGELFF.

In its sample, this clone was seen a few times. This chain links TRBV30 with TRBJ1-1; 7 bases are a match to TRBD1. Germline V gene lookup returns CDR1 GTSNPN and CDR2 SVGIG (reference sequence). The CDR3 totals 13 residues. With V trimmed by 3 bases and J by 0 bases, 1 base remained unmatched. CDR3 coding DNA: TGTGCCTGGAGGGACAGGTTGAACACTGAAGCTTTCTTT. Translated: CAWRDRLNTEAFF.

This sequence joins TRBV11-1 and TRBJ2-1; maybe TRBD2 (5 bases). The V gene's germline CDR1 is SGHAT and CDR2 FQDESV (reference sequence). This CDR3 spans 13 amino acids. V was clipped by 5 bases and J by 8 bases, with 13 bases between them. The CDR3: CASSPLGSHEQFF. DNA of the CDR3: TGTGCCAGCAGCCCACTAGGATCGCATGAGCAGTTCTTC. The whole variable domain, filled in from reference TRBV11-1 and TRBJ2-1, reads EAEVAQSPRYKITEKSQAVAFWCDPISGHATLYWYRQILGQGPELLVQFQDESVVDDSQLPKDRFSAERLKGVDSTLKIQPAELGDSAMYLCASSPLGSHEQFFGPGTRLTVL.

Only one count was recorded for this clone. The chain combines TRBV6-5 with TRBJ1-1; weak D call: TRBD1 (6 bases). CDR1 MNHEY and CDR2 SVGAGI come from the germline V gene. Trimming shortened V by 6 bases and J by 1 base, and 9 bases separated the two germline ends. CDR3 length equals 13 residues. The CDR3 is CASRATGNTEAFF. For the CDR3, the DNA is TGTGCCAGCAGAGCGACAGGGAACACTGAAGCTTTCTTT.

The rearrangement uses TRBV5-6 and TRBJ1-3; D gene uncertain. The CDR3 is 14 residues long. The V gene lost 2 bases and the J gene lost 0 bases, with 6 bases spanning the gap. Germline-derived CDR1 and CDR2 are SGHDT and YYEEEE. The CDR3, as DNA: TGTGCCAGCAGCTTACATAACTCTGGAAACACCATATATTTT. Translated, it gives CASSLHNSGNTIYF.

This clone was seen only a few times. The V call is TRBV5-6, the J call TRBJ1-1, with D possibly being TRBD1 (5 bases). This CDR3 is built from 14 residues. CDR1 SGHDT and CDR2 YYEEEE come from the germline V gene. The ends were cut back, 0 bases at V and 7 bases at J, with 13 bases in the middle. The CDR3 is CASSLVWGKDEAFF. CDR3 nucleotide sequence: TGTGCCAGCAGCTTGGTTTGGGGGAAGGATGAAGCTTTCTTT.

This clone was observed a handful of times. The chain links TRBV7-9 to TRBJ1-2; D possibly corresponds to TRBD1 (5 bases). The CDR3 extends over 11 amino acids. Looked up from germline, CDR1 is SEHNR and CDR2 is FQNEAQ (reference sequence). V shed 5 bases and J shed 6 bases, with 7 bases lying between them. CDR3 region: CASSLGDGYTF. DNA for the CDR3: TGTGCCAGCAGCCTAGGGGATGGCTACACCTTC.

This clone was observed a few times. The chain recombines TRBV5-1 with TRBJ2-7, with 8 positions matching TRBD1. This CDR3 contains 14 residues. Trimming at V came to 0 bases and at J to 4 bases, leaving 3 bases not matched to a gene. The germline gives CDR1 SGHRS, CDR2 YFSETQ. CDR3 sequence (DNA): TGCGCCAGCAGCTTGGGTGGACAGGGATACGAGCAGTACTTC. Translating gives CASSLGGQGYEQYF.

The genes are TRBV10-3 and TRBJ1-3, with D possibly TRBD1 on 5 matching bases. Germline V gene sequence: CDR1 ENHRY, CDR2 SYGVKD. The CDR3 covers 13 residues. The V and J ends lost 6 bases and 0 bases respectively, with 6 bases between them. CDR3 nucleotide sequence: TGTGCCATCAGAGACAGCTCTGGAAACACCATATATTTT. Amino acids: CAIRDSSGNTIYF.

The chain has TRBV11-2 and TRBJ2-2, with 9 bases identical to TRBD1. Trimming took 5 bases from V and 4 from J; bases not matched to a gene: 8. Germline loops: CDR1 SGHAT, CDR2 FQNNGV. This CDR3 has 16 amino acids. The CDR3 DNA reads TGTGCCAGCAGCCTGGGACAGGGAGGTTCCACCGGGGAGCTGTTTTTT. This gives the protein CASSLGQGGSTGELFF.

CDR3 amino acids: CASSETGTSGTNEQFF. In DNA, the CDR3 is TGTGCCAGCAGTGAAACAGGGACTAGCGGGACAAATGAGCAGTTCTTC. V usage is TRBV2 and J usage is TRBJ2-1; 13 nucleotides align to TRBD2. Germline trimming cut 2 bases from V and 7 bases from J; bases unmatched to any gene: 5. The CDR3 has 16 residues. From germline, CDR1 is SNHLY and CDR2 FYNNEI.

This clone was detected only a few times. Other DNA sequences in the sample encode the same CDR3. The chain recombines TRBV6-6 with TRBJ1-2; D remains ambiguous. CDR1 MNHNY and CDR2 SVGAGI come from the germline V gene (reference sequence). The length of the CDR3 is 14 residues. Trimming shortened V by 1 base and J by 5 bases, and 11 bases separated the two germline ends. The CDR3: CASSYLGSLYGYTF. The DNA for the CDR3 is TGTGCCAGCAGTTACTTAGGGTCTTTATATGGCTACACCTTC.

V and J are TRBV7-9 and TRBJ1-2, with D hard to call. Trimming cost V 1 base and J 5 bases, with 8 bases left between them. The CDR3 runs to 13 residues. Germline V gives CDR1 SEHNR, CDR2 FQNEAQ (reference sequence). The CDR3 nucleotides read TGTGCCAGCAGCTTAGGGTATGGATATGGCTACACCTTC. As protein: CASSLGYGYGYTF.

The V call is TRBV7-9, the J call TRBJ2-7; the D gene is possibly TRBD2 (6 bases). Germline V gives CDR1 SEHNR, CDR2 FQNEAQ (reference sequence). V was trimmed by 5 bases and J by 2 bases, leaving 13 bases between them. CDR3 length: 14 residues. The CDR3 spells CASSRRDFPYEQYF. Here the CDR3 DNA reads TGTGCCAGCAGCCGACGGGACTTCCCCTACGAGCAGTACTTC.

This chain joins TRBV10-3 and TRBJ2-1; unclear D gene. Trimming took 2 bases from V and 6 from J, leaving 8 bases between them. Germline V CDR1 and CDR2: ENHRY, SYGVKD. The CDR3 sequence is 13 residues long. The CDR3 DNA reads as TGTGCCATCAGTGAGCCAGGCGGCAATGAGCAGTTCTTC. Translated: CAISEPGGNEQFF.

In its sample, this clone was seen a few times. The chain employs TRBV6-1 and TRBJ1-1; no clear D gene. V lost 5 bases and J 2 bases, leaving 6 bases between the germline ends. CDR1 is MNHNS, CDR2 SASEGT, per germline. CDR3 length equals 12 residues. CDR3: CASSTANTEAFF. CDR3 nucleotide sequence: TGTGCCAGCAGTACAGCAAACACTGAAGCTTTCTTT.

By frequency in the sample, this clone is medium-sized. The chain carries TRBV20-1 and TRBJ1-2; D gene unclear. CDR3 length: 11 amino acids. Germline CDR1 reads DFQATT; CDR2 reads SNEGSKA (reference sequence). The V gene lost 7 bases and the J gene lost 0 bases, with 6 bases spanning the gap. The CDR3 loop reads CSEQTNYGYTF. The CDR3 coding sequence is TGCAGTGAACAGACTAACTATGGCTACACCTTC.

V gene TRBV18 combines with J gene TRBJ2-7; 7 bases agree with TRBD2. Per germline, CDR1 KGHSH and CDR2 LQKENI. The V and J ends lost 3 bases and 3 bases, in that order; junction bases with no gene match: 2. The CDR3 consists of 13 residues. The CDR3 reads CASSPGGSYEQYF. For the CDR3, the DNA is TGTGCCAGCTCACCCGGCGGGAGCTACGAGCAGTACTTC.

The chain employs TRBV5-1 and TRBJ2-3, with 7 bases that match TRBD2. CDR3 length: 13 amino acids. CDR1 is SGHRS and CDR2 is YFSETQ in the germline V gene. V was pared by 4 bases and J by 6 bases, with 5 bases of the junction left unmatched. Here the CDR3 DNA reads TGCGCCAGCAGCCCGGGACTACCCGATACGCAGTATTTT. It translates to CASSPGLPDTQYF.

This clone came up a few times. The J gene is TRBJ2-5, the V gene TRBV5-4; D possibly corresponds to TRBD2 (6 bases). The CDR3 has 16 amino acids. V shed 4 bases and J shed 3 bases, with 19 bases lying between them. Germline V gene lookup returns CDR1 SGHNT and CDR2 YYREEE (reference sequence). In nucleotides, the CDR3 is TGTGCCAGCAGCCTTGTGGCTATATCGGGGGAAGAGACCCAGTACTTC. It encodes CASSLVAISGEETQYF.

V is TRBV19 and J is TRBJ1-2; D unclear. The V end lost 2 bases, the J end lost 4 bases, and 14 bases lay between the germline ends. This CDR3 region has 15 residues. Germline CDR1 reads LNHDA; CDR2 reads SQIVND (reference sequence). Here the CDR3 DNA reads TGTGCCAGTAGTATAAATCTCTCGGGGTTCTATGGCTACACCTTC. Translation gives CASSINLSGFYGYTF.

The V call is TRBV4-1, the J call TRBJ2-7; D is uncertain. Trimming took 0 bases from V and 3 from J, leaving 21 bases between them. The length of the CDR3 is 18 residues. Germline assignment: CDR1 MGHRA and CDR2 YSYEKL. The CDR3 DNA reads TGCGCCAGCAGCCAAGATAAGTCAGGCCAGGCAAGTCGCTACGAGCAGTACTTC. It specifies CASSQDKSGQASRYEQYF.

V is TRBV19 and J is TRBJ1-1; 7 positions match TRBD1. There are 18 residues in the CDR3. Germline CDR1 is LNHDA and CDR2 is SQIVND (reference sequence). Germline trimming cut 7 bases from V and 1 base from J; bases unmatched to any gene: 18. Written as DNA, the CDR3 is TGTGCCAGTAACGCGGCTAGGGTAAGGGGGCGGGGGAACACTGAAGCTTTCTTT. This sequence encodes CASNAARVRGRGNTEAFF.

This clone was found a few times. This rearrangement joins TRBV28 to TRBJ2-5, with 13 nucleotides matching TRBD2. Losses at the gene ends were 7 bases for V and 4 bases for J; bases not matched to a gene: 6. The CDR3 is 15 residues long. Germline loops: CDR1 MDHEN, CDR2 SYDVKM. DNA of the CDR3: TGTGCCAGCACCTCCCGACTAGCGGGAGGAGAGACCCAGTACTTC. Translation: CASTSRLAGGETQYF.

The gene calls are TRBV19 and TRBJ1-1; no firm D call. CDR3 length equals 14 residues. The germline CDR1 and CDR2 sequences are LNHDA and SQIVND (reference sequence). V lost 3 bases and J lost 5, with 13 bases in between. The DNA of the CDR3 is TGTGCCAGTAGTATTGGAGGGCTTGGGACTGAAGCTTTCTTT. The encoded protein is CASSIGGLGTEAFF.